The clone carrying this T cell receptor (beta chain) occurred many times. Trimming shortened V by 4 bases and J by 5 bases, and 13 bases separated the two germline ends. Germline values: CDR1 KGHDR, CDR2 SFDVKD. This CDR3 has 14 amino acids. This sample stems from a study of regulatory T cells in long-lasting Graves disease. Combining iRepertoire HTBI primers with Arm-PCR of CDR3 regions, the authors built TCR beta libraries. Each CDR3 protein is one row after TCRdb ran MiXCR on the multiplex PCR reads. In the table there are some 460,000 distinct CDR3 sequences, 15% to 20% of which are singletons. Time point here: newly diagnosed GD, antithyroid drugs for less than 3 months. Following extraction of RNA from PBMCs, that RNA was used to make the TCR library. This same sample was also part of a study on T cells in Graves' hyperthyroidism and ophthalmopathy.

V gene TRBV24-1 combines with J gene TRBJ2-5; D possibly matches TRBD1 or TRBD2 (5 bases each). This clonotype was sampled from a man aged 40-49 years with Graves disease. Sequenced material: peripheral blood mononuclear cells (PBMCs), taken at new diagnosis, from a patient treated with antithyroid drugs. The DNA of the CDR3 is TGTGCCACCAGTGAGTACGGGACGGTTGAGACCCAGTACTTC. It specifies CATSEYGTVETQYF.